A selection of T cell receptor beta chains follows, all from one sample in a study of T cell responses to AZD1222 COVID-19 vaccine. Method: immunoSEQ multiplex PCR; TCRdb's copy keeps in-frame clones and lacks some. The sample consists of about 110,000 clones, roughly 87% of them appearing once. Here the sequenced sample was peripheral blood, taken on day 0 of MenACWY control vaccination. The receptors originated from an adult in good health. The CDR3 runs from the conserved cysteine through the conserved F or W. Each record gives: clone size, V gene, CDR3 protein. Where a row states a size, it is once, few, many or the class of an expanded clone; other rows omit it.

>.|TRBV5-5
CASSLQVTLAGAFF
>once|TRBV9
CASSPAPQGPEQFF
>.|TRBV6-6
CASRGGRAPDTEAFF
>.|TRBV27
CASSPLTEYNSPLHF
>.|TRBV9
CASSVGEGGTQPQHF
>.|TRBV7-9
CASSLTDRFFEAFF
>.|TRBV11-2
CASSLKPEGGRTYEQYF
>.|TRBV28
CATLRQGYEQYF
>.|TRBV28
CASSFWSEASYEQYF
>.|TRBV7-2
CASSPWVAGLYEQYF
>.|TRBV28
CASSYGGTRGYTF
>.|TRBV6-5
CASSYEGRGEKLFF
>.|TRBV5-1
CASSLAGVSTDTQYF
>.|TRBV6-5
CASRDSNEKLFF
>.|TRBV28
CASSPHMEWEQYF
>.|TRBV30
CAWDRGRPGLYGYTF
>.|TRBV5-8
CASSTRETRGTQYF
>.|TRBV30
CAWTGVYGYTF
>.|TRBV27
CASSSLWDAHNYGYTF
>.|TRBV28
CASSFQGGDYGYTF